The 24 T cell receptor beta chains below were found in one sample sequenced in a study of T cells in Graves' hyperthyroidism and ophthalmopathy. The CDR3 regions of TCR beta were amplified from RNA transcripts. The HTBI set primed first-round TCR CDR3 RT-PCR. MiXCR, applied by TCRdb to the multiplex PCR reads, yields one record per CDR3 protein. The sample has more than 450,000 distinct CDR3 sequences, around 15% seen once. Material for sequencing was blood. The receptors were gathered from a woman in her thirties or forties with Graves' hyperthyroidism.

At least ten counts were recorded for this clonotype. The CDR3 here is CASSLAVLGANTEAFF. CDR3 DNA: TGCGCCAGCAGCTTGGCCGTGCTGGGGGCGAACACTGAAGCTTTCTTT. The chain carries TRBV5-1 and TRBJ1-1; perhaps TRBD1 as D (6 bases). Germline lookup yields CDR1 SGHRS and CDR2 YFSETQ. Trimming stripped 0 bases from V and 1 base from J, with 13 bases between. CDR3 length: 16 residues.

Of note for this clonotype: The junction does not match germline at one end; this may be a read error. The V call is TRBV3-1, the J call TRBJ1-1, with a weak D call TRBD1 (6 bases). Germline CDR1 reads LGHDT; CDR2 reads YNNKEL (reference sequence). This CDR3 has 13 amino acids. The CDR3 coding sequence is TGTGCCGGCAGCCAAGTTTGGGACACTGAAGCCTTCTTT. Residues: CAGSQVWDTEAFF.

This clonotype was recorded at least ten times. V gene TRBV15 combines with J gene TRBJ2-2, with 8 positions matching TRBD2. The germline V gene encodes CDR1 LNHNV and CDR2 YYDKDF (reference sequence). This CDR3 has 15 residues. With 5 bases clipped from V and 1 base from J, the junction kept 3 bases outside the gene matches. The CDR3 DNA sequence: TGTGCCACCAGCCCCGCGGGAGGGAACACCGGGGAGCTGTTTTTT. Translation: CATSPAGGNTGELFF.

This clonotype came up a few times. The rearrangement joins TRBV18 to TRBJ2-1, with 9 bases identical to TRBD2. J gave up 4 bases and V 2 bases, and 0 bases lay outside the gene matches. Per germline, CDR1 KGHSH and CDR2 LQKENI. This CDR3 is 14 amino acids long. The CDR3 coding sequence is TGTGCCAGCTCACCAGCGGGAGGGTACAATGAGCAGTTCTTC. Its translation is CASSPAGGYNEQFF. The whole variable domain, filled in from reference TRBV18 and TRBJ2-1, reads NAGVMQNPRHLVRRRGQEARLRCSPMKGHSHVYWYRQLPEEGLKFMVYLQKENIIDESGMPKERFSAEFPKEGPSILRIQQVVRGDSAAYFCASSPAGGYNEQFFGPGTRLTVL.

This clonotype was counted between two and nine times. CDR3 DNA sequence: TGTGCCAGCAGCGCCATGGAAGGACGCGCAGATACGCAGTATTTT. Protein sequence: CASSAMEGRADTQYF. The J gene is TRBJ2-3, the V gene TRBV7-2; D is unresolved. Deletions cut 5 bases from V and 4 bases from J, with 16 bases between. CDR1 and CDR2 from the germline V gene are SGHTA and FQGNSA. This CDR3 has 15 amino acids.

V is TRBV27 and J is TRBJ2-1; D perhaps matches TRBD2 (5 bases). V was cut by 8 bases and J by 7 bases, with 9 bases left in between. The CDR3 runs to 11 residues. Germline lookup yields CDR1 MNHEY and CDR2 SMNVEV (reference sequence). The CDR3: CASFTGNEQFF. CDR3 DNA sequence: TGTGCCAGCTTCACGGGGAATGAGCAGTTCTTC.

This clonotype was picked up many times. V gene TRBV7-6 combines with J gene TRBJ2-1; the D gene could be TRBD1 or TRBD2 (5 bases each). The CDR3 covers 14 residues. Trimming shortened V by 5 bases and J by 7 bases, and 15 bases separated the two germline ends. Germline V gene lookup returns CDR1 SGHVS and CDR2 FNYEAQ. CDR3 DNA: TGTGCCAGCAGCCACCCCGGGACGATAAATGAGCAGTTCTTC. Amino acids: CASSHPGTINEQFF.

The genes are TRBV7-2 and TRBJ1-3, with 7 bases identical to TRBD1. CDR3 length: 14 residues. Germline V CDR1 and CDR2: SGHTA, FQGNSA. Trimming cost V 1 base and J 7 bases; bases outside gene matches: 4. CDR3 coding DNA: TGTGCCAGCAGCTTAGGGACAGGCCGGAACACCATATATTTT. Amino acid sequence: CASSLGTGRNTIYF.

The sample holds a few counts of this clonotype. This chain links TRBV27 with TRBJ1-6; D remains unclear. The CDR3 is 12 residues long. Germline-derived CDR1 and CDR2 are MNHEY and SMNVEV (reference sequence). V was clipped by 3 bases and J by 6 bases, with 3 bases between them. For the CDR3, the DNA is TGTGCCAGCAGTTTTGTTAATTCACCCCTCCACTTT. Translated, it gives CASSFVNSPLHF.

This chain uses TRBV12-5 with TRBJ1-6; maybe TRBD1 (6 bases). This CDR3 comprises 15 residues. Germline V gene sequence: CDR1 LGHNT, CDR2 FRNRAP. Deletions cut 6 bases from V and 6 bases from J, with 15 bases between. CDR3 nucleotide sequence: TGTGCTAGTGGGTCGCAGGGGAGTGGTAATTCACCCCTCCACTTT. Encoded protein: CASGSQGSGNSPLHF.

This clonotype was counted only a few times. This chain links TRBV19 with TRBJ2-7; tentatively, D is TRBD1 or TRBD2 (5 bases each). Trimming shortened V by 3 bases and J by 2 bases, and 14 bases separated the two germline ends. CDR3 length: 15 amino acids. CDR1 and CDR2 (germline): LNHDA, SQIVND (reference sequence). As DNA, the CDR3 is TGTGCCAGTAGTATCCGAGGGGACCAGCCCTACGAGCAGTACTTC. Translated, it gives CASSIRGDQPYEQYF.

The chain uses TRBV27 and TRBJ2-1; a weak D match, TRBD1 (6 bases). CDR1 and CDR2 from the germline V gene are MNHEY and SMNVEV (reference sequence). This CDR3 spans 16 amino acids. V was trimmed by 0 bases and J by 5 bases, leaving 14 bases between them. The CDR3, as DNA: TGTGCCAGCAGTTTATCCGGACAGTCCGCTGACAATGAGCAGTTCTTC. The encoded protein is CASSLSGQSADNEQFF.

This clonotype has at least ten counts. The J gene is TRBJ2-7, the V gene TRBV27, with 9 nucleotides matching TRBD2. The CDR3 runs to 15 residues. J was trimmed by 4 bases and V by 4 bases; bases with no gene match: 8. Germline lookup yields CDR1 MNHEY and CDR2 SMNVEV (reference sequence). The CDR3: CASSSLAGLEYEQYF. The CDR3 coding sequence is TGTGCCAGCAGTTCACTAGCGGGTCTCGAATACGAGCAGTACTTC.

This clonotype was counted many times. The chain recombines TRBV6-6 with TRBJ2-3; D is ambiguous. The V end lost 0 bases, the J end lost 0 bases, and 10 bases lay between the germline ends. Germline-derived CDR1 and CDR2 are MNHNY and SVGAGI (reference sequence). This CDR3 spans 16 amino acids. DNA of the CDR3: TGTGCCAGCAGTTACTCGAATCGACTTAGCACAGATACGCAGTATTTT. This encodes CASSYSNRLSTDTQYF.

The CDR3 DNA sequence: TGTGCCAGCAGTGAGGCTACTAGCGGGAGAGGCGAGCAGTACTTC. It translates to CASSEATSGRGEQYF. J is TRBJ2-7 and V is TRBV6-1; 11 bases line up with TRBD2. Germline lookup yields CDR1 MNHNS and CDR2 SASEGT. Trimming removed 3 bases from V and 6 bases from J; junction bases left unmatched: 7. This CDR3 comprises 15 residues.

Ten or more counts support this clonotype. The genes are TRBV9 and TRBJ2-2, with D unresolved. The CDR3 is made up of 15 amino acids. The germline gives CDR1 SGDLS, CDR2 YYNGEE. V lost 0 bases and J lost 4, with 10 bases in between. CDR3 amino acids: CASSVGEYLTGELFF. DNA of the CDR3: TGTGCCAGCAGCGTAGGTGAATACCTCACCGGGGAGCTGTTTTTT.

This clonotype was seen repeatedly, ten times or more. V usage is TRBV20-1 and J usage is TRBJ2-1; 7 nucleotides agree with TRBD1. CDR3 size: 14 residues. Trimming at V came to 4 bases and at J to 8 bases, leaving 11 bases not matched to a gene. CDR1 DFQATT and CDR2 SNEGSKA come from the germline V gene (reference sequence). DNA for the CDR3: TGCAGTGCTAATACTGGCAGGGGGACATATGAGCAGTTCTTC. It encodes CSANTGRGTYEQFF.

The V gene is TRBV5-4, the J gene TRBJ2-5; 9 nucleotides match TRBD1. The CDR3 is 15 amino acids. Trimming took 3 bases from V and 5 from J; bases not matched to a gene: 8. Germline V CDR1 and CDR2: SGHNT, YYREEE (reference sequence). The CDR3 loop is CASSYEGTGGETQYF. The CDR3 DNA reads as TGTGCCAGCAGCTACGAGGGTACAGGGGGCGAGACCCAGTACTTC. The whole variable domain, remainder taken from reference TRBV5-4 and TRBJ2-5, is ETGVTQSPTHLIKTRGQQVTLRCSSQSGHNTVSWYQQALGQGPQFIFQYYREEENGRGNFPPRFSGLQFPNYSSELNVNALELDDSALYLCASSYEGTGGETQYFGPGTRLLVL.

This clonotype has at least ten counts. The chain employs TRBV28 and TRBJ2-7; D is ambiguous. The CDR3 covers 16 residues. Germline CDR1 reads MDHEN; CDR2 reads SYDVKM. V dropped 6 bases and J dropped 2 bases, with 20 bases sitting between them. The CDR3 here is CASRDPGSPLAYEQYF. In DNA, the CDR3 is TGTGCCAGCAGAGATCCTGGCAGTCCGCTGGCCTACGAGCAGTACTTC.

This clonotype has just a few counts. A much bigger clone sits one base away, suggesting this may be a read error. The CDR3: CASSLDHDQPQHF. The CDR3 DNA sequence: TGTGCCAGCAGCTTAGATCATGATCAGCCCCAGCATTTT. The chain links TRBV11-2 to TRBJ1-5; D gene unclear. The V gene's germline CDR1 is SGHAT and CDR2 FQNNGV. V was trimmed by 0 bases and J by 5 bases, leaving 5 bases between them. The CDR3 consists of 13 residues.

This clonotype occurred many times. The V and J genes are TRBV5-6 and TRBJ2-5; no definite D call. V lost 4 bases to trimming and J lost 4 bases, with 11 bases between them. The germline V gene encodes CDR1 SGHDT and CDR2 YYEEEE. This CDR3 has 13 residues. As DNA, the CDR3 is TGTGCCAGCAGCCCCAGGTTTCCAGAGACCCAGTACTTC. Translation: CASSPRFPETQYF.

Points on this clonotype: An end of the junction differs from the germline gene, which may be a read error. The V and J genes are TRBV5-5 and TRBJ1-2; no firm D call. Germline CDR1 SGHKS, CDR2 YYEKEE (reference sequence). This CDR3 contains 15 residues. The CDR3 spells CASSQAVSADYGYTF. In nucleotides, the CDR3 is TGCGCCAGCAGCCAAGCCGTATCGGCAGACTATGGCTACACCTTC. Full variable domain (remainder filled in from reference TRBV5-5 and TRBJ1-2): DAGVTQSPTHLIKTRGQQVTLRCSPISGHKSVSWYQQVLGQGPQFIFQYYEKEERGRGNFPDRFSARQFPNYSSELNVNALLLGDSALYLCASSQAVSADYGYTFGSGTRLTVV.

The table lists this clonotype with many counts. This rearrangement joins TRBV20-1 to TRBJ2-1; 7 bases match TRBD2. The V and J ends lost 0 bases and 9 bases, in that order; junction bases with no gene match: 5. The germline V gene encodes CDR1 DFQATT and CDR2 SNEGSKA (reference sequence). The CDR3 is 13 residues long. The chain's CDR3 is CSARDRGRGEQFF. The CDR3 coding sequence is TGCAGTGCTAGAGATCGTGGGAGGGGTGAGCAGTTCTTC.

This clonotype was recorded at least ten times. J is TRBJ1-5 and V is TRBV6-2 or TRBV6-3; TRBD1 agrees at 9 bases. CDR3 length equals 15 residues. Germline V CDR1 and CDR2: MNHEY, SVGEGT. The J segment lost 7 bases and the V segment lost 4 bases, leaving 8 bases of the junction unmatched. The DNA of the CDR3 is TGTGCCAGCAGTTTCGGGACAGGGATGCGCCAGCCCCAGCATTTT. Translated, it gives CASSFGTGMRQPQHF.